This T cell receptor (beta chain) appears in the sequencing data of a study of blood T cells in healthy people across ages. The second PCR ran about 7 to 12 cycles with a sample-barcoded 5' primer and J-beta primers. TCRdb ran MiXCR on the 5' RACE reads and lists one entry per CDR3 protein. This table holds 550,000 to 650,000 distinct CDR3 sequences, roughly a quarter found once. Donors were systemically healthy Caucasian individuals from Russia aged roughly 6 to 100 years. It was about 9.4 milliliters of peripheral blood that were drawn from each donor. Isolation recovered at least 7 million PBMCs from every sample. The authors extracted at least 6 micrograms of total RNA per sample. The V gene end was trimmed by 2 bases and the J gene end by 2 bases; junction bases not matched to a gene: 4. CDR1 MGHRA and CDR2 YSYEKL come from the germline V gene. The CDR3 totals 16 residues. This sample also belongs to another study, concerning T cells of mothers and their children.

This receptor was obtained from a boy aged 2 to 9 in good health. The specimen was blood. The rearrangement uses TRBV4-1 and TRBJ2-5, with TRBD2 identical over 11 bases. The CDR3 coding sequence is TGCGCCAGCAGCCAACAACTAGCGGGAGATCAAGAGACCCAGTACTTC. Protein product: CASSQQLAGDQETQYF.